Detailed here is one TCR beta chain. Its antigen remains unknown. The CDR3 contains 16 residues. Trimming pared 2 bases from V and 8 bases from J, leaving 21 bases between. Germline V lookup: CDR1 MNHEY, CDR2 SVGEGT. This sample is part of a study of T cells after yellow fever vaccination. About the study: With SMART-Seq v4 Ultra Low Input, the fractions containing low cell numbers were prepared. Findings and limits, study-wide: High-abundance clonotypes from the bulk population could contaminate FACS-sorted repertoires. Clonotype sharing between CD4 and CD8 compartments was small.

A process of 5'RACE template switching, which added a universal primer site and UMIs, was used to make TCR cDNA. MiXCR was run by TCRdb on the 5' RACE reads, yielding one entry per CDR3 protein. The top ten hold about 3% of the sample, which has approximately 300,000 distinct CDR3 sequences, approximately 11% seen once. The receptor was isolated from a man between 18 and 35 years old who received the YFV17D yellow fever vaccine. Sequences were derived from CD4+ T cells sorted from PBMCs, sampled 45 days after the yellow fever booster vaccination. This chain links TRBV6-2 or TRBV6-3 with TRBJ1-2, with D possibly being TRBD1 (5 bases). The CDR3 DNA reads TGTGCCAGCAGTTACCGTTCTGACAGAGCGGCGGGGGGCTACACCTTC. Translation: CASSYRSDRAAGGYTF.